Presented here are 18 T cell receptor beta chains from one specimen sequenced in a study of blood T cells in healthy people across ages. A J-beta primer mix and a sample-barcoded 5' primer were used in a second PCR of about 7 to 12 cycles. TCRdb analysed the 5' RACE reads with MiXCR anew, one entry per CDR3 protein. Found here are more than 600,000 distinct CDR3 sequences, 25% of them singletons; the top ten hold around 9.2%. This sample also appeared in a second study, on T cells of mothers and their children.

Material for sequencing was blood. These receptors all stem from a boy younger than 18 in good health.

The rearrangement links TRBV5-1 to TRBJ2-1; a possible D gene is TRBD2 (6 bases). This CDR3 spans 15 amino acids. The ends were cut back, 0 bases at V and 0 bases at J, with 7 bases in the middle. Germline V gives CDR1 SGHRS, CDR2 YFSETQ. CDR3 bases: TGCGCCAGCAGCTTGGGGACTAACTCCTACAATGAGCAGTTCTTC. Residues: CASSLGTNSYNEQFF.

The V and J genes are TRBV6-5 and TRBJ2-4; the match to TRBD2 covers 9 bases. The CDR3 sequence is 11 residues long. Germline trimming cut 4 bases from V and 11 bases from J; bases unmatched to any gene: 0. CDR1 MNHEY and CDR2 SVGAGI come from the germline V gene. The CDR3 is CASSLAGVQYF. The CDR3 DNA sequence: TGTGCCAGCAGTTTAGCGGGAGTTCAGTACTTC.

The rearrangement uses TRBV20-1 and TRBJ2-7; tentatively, D is TRBD2 (5 bases). The V and J ends lost 6 bases and 1 base respectively, with 10 bases between them. The CDR3 spans 12 residues. Germline values: CDR1 DFQATT, CDR2 SNEGSKA (reference sequence). In DNA form, the CDR3 reads TGCAGTGCGCGGGCCTTGTCCTACGAGCAGTACTTC. Protein: CSARALSYEQYF.

This clonotype was seen a few times. The rearrangement links TRBV9 to TRBJ2-4; the D gene is possibly TRBD1 (6 bases). Deletions cut 4 bases from V and 9 bases from J, with 20 bases between. CDR3 length: 15 amino acids. CDR1 is SGDLS and CDR2 is YYNGEE in the germline V gene. CDR3 loop: CASSPQAGARGIQYF. CDR3 in DNA: TGTGCCAGCAGCCCCCAGGCAGGGGCAAGGGGCATTCAGTACTTC.

This chain connects TRBV2 to TRBJ1-2, with TRBD1 as a possible D gene (6 bases). Per germline, CDR1 SNHLY and CDR2 FYNNEI. The length of the CDR3 is 13 residues. V lost 6 bases and J lost 4, with 12 bases in between. The CDR3 DNA follows: TGTGCCAGCAGCGAACAGGGATTCTATGGCTACACCTTC. As protein: CASSEQGFYGYTF. The full variable domain, its missing parts supplied by reference TRBV2 and TRBJ1-2, is EPEVTQTPSHQVTQMGQEVILRCVPISNHLYFYWYRQILGQKVEFLVSFYNNEISEKSEIFDDQFSVERPDGSNFTLKIRSTKLEDSAMYFCASSEQGFYGYTFGSGTRLTVV.

The CDR3 loop is CASSLFGSYEQYF. Written as DNA, the CDR3 is TGCGCCAGCAGCCTGTTTGGCTCCTACGAGCAGTACTTC. J is TRBJ2-7 and V is TRBV4-3; D is unclear. Trimming cost V 4 bases and J 0 bases, with 7 bases left between them. CDR1 and CDR2 (germline): LGHNA, YSLEER. The length of the CDR3 is 13 residues.

This clonotype was found a few times. An end of the junction does not agree with germline; a read error may underlie this. This chain connects TRBV20-1 to TRBJ2-3; TRBD2 agrees at 10 bases. The germline V gene encodes CDR1 DFQATT and CDR2 SNEGSKA (reference sequence). CDR3 length equals 15 residues. CDR3 DNA: TGCAGTGCTAGAAGGGGGGGACTAGCGACAGATACGCGGTATTTT. As protein: CSARRGGLATDTRYF.

DNA of the CDR3: TGCAGCGTTTCTAGCGGGAGGAGCGAGACCCAGTACTTC. Its protein is CSVSSGRSETQYF. The chain couples TRBV29-1 to TRBJ2-5; 11 nucleotides match TRBD2. The CDR3 extends over 13 amino acids. V was clipped by 5 bases and J by 5 bases; unmatched bases: 4. Per germline, CDR1 SQVTM and CDR2 ANQGSEA.

This clonotype was counted between two and nine times. J is TRBJ2-5 and V is TRBV11-2; D remains ambiguous. CDR3 size: 13 residues. Trimming removed 6 bases at V and 1 base at J, with 9 bases between. Per the germline V gene, CDR1 is SGHAT and CDR2 is FQNNGV. This CDR3 reads CASRIRGQETQYF. The CDR3 region has the DNA TGTGCCAGCAGGATACGTGGCCAAGAGACCCAGTACTTC.

This clonotype was detected a few times. The rearrangement uses TRBV24-1 and TRBJ2-1; tentatively, D is TRBD2 (7 bases). Looked up from germline, CDR1 is KGHDR and CDR2 is SFDVKD. V lost 6 bases and J lost 3, with 17 bases in between. The CDR3 length is 16 residues. The CDR3 reads CATSSKGGALYNEQFF. The CDR3 nucleotides are TGTGCCACCAGTTCTAAAGGGGGGGCCCTCTACAATGAGCAGTTCTTC.

This clonotype came up a few times. V usage is TRBV3-1 and J usage is TRBJ2-7, with D uncertain. This CDR3 has 14 amino acids. Germline assignment: CDR1 LGHDT and CDR2 YNNKEL (reference sequence). V was shortened by 1 base and J by 0 bases, with 7 bases between the two germline ends. CDR3 DNA: TGTGCCAGCAGCCAAGGGACCATCTCCTACGAGCAGTACTTC. This translates into CASSQGTISYEQYF.

The rearrangement links TRBV7-4 to TRBJ2-5; TRBD2 matches at 7 bases. The DNA matches TRBJ2-1 better at its end, which makes the J call doubtful. Germline loops: CDR1 SGHVT, CDR2 SQSDAQ. This CDR3 spans 16 amino acids. CDR3 sequence (DNA): TGTGCCAGCAGCCTAGGCTCTCTGGGAGGGCAGGGTGAGCAGTTCTTC. Amino acids: CASSLGSLGGQGEQFF.

The chain joins TRBV6-1 to TRBJ2-7, with TRBD2 identical over 11 bases. This CDR3 spans 14 amino acids. V dropped 6 bases and J dropped 6; count of bases not matched to a gene: 7. Per germline, CDR1 MNHNS and CDR2 SASEGT. The CDR3 reads CASSLSGRGFEQYF. CDR3 nucleotide sequence: TGTGCCAGCAGCCTTAGCGGGAGGGGTTTCGAGCAGTACTTC.

V usage is TRBV6-1 and J usage is TRBJ2-1, with 8 bases identical to TRBD2. The CDR3 is 17 amino acids. Germline-derived CDR1 and CDR2 are MNHNS and SASEGT. With V trimmed by 7 bases and J by 0 bases, 11 bases remained unmatched. The CDR3 reads CASNLSGGESSYNEQFF. Here the CDR3 DNA reads TGTGCCAGCAACTTAAGCGGGGGAGAGAGCTCCTACAATGAGCAGTTCTTC.

The gene calls are TRBV10-3 and TRBJ2-5; D is possibly TRBD1 or TRBD2 (5 bases each). The CDR3 has 14 amino acids. Between the trimmed V and J ends, which lost 2 bases and 3 bases, there was a span of 10 bases. Per the germline V gene, CDR1 is ENHRY and CDR2 is SYGVKD. The CDR3 nucleotides are TGTGCCATCAGTGAGGACGGGACCGAAGAGACCCAGTACTTC. Encoded protein: CAISEDGTEETQYF.

This rearrangement joins TRBV29-1 to TRBJ2-2; D is perhaps TRBD2 (5 bases). The CDR3 totals 12 residues. Germline CDR1 reads SQVTM; CDR2 reads ANQGSEA. Between the trimmed V and J ends, which lost 2 bases and 6 bases, there was a span of 7 bases. CDR3 in amino acids: CSVERGPGELFF. CDR3 nucleotides: TGCAGCGTTGAACGGGGTCCCGGGGAGCTGTTTTTT.

This chain uses TRBV7-3 with TRBJ2-3, with no clear D. The CDR3 is 11 amino acids. CDR1 is SGHTA, CDR2 FQGTGA, per germline. V was shortened by 7 bases and J by 4 bases, with 6 bases between the two germline ends. CDR3 in amino acids: CASKGADTQYF. The CDR3 DNA reads TGTGCCAGCAAGGGCGCAGATACGCAGTATTTT.

This chain links TRBV20-1 with TRBJ2-4; 9 nucleotides match TRBD2. Germline-derived CDR1 and CDR2 are DFQATT and SNEGSKA (reference sequence). The CDR3 loop spans 14 amino acids. Trimming removed 2 bases from V and 1 base from J; junction bases left unmatched: 0. CDR3 DNA: TGCAGTGCTAGACTAGCGGGGGCCAAAAACATTCAGTACTTC. It translates to CSARLAGAKNIQYF.